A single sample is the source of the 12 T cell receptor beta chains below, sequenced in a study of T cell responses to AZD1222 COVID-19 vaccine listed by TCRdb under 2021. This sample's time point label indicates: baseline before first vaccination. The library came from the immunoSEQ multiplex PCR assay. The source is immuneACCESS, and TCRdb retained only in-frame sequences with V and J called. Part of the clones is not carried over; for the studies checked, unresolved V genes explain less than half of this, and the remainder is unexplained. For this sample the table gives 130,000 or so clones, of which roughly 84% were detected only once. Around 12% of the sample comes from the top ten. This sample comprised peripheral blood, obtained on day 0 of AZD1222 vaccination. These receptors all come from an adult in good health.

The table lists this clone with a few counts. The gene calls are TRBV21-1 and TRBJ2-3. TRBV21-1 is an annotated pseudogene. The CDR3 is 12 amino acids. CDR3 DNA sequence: TGTGTCAGGAACCCTGGCACAGATACGCAGTATTTT. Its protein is CVRNPGTDTQYF.

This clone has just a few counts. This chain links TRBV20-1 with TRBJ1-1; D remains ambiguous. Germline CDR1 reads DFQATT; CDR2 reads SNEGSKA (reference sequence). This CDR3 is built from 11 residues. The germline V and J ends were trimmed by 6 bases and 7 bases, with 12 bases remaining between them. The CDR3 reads CSADGRSEAFF. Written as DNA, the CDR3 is TGCAGTGCAGACGGACGAAGTGAAGCTTTCTTT.

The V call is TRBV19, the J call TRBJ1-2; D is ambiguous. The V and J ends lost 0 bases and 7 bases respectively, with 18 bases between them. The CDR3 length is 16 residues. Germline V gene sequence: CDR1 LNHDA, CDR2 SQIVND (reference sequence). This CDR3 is CASSIEWAALAGGYTF. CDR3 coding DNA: TGTGCCAGTAGTATAGAATGGGCAGCGCTTGCAGGTGGCTACACCTTC.

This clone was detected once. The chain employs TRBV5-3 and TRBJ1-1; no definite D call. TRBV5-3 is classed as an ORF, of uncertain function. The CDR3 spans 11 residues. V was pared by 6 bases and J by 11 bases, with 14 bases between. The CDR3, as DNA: TGTGCCAGAATCCAACCCCTGGGGGCTTTCTTT. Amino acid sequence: CARIQPLGAFF.

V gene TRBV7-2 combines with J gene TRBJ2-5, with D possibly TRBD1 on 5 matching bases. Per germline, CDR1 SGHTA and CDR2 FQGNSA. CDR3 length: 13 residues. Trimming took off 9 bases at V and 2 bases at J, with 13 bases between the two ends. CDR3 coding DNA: TGTGCCAGTAGCACAGGAGAACAAGAGACCCAGTACTTC. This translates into CASSTGEQETQYF.

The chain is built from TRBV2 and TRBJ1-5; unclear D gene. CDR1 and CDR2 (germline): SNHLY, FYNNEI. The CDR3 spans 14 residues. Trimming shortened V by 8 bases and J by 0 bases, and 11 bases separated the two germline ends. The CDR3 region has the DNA TGTGCCAGCTGCGAGGAATATAGCAATCAGCCCCAGCATTTT. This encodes CASCEEYSNQPQHF.

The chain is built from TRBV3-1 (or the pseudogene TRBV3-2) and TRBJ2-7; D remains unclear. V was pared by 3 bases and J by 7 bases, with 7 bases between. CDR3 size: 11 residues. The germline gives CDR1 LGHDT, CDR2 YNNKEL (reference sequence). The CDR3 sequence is CASSQPGEQYF. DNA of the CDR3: TGTGCCAGCAGCCAGCCTGGGGAGCAGTACTTC.

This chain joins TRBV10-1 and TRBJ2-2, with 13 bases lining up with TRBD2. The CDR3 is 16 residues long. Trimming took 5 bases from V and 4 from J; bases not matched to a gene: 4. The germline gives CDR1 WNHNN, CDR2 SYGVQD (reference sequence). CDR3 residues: CASSSGLAGVTGELFF. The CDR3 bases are TGCGCCAGCAGTTCCGGACTAGCGGGAGTCACCGGGGAGCTGTTTTTT.

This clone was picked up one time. CDR3 region: CSVDLLSVGYGYTF. The CDR3 DNA follows: TGCAGCGTTGATTTGCTTTCGGTGGGCTATGGCTACACCTTC. V and J are TRBV29-1 and TRBJ1-2; D is ambiguous. The germline V gene encodes CDR1 SQVTM and CDR2 ANQGSEA. With 3 bases removed from V and 4 bases from J, the gap between germline ends came to 15 bases. CDR3 length: 14 residues.

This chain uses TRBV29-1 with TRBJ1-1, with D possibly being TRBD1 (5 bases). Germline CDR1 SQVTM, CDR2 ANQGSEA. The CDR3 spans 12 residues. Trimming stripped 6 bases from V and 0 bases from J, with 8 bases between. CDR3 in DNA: TGCAGCGTCCGGACACTGAACACTGAAGCTTTCTTT. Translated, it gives CSVRTLNTEAFF.

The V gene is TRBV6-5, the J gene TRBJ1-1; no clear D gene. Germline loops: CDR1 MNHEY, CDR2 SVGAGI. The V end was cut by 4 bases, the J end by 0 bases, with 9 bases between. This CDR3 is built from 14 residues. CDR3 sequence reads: CASSSSNMNTEAFF. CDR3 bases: TGTGCCAGCAGTTCAAGTAACATGAACACTGAAGCTTTCTTT.

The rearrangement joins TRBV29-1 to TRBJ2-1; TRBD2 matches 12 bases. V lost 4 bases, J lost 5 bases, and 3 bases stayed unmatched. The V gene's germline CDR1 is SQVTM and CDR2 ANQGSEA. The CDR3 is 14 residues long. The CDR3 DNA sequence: TGCAGCGTTGGCCGGACTAGCGGGAACAATGAGCAGTTCTTC. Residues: CSVGRTSGNNEQFF.